These 5 T cell receptor beta chains were all obtained from the same sample, sequenced in a study of T cell responses to AZD1222 COVID-19 vaccine. Profiled with immunoSEQ multiplex PCR; TCRdb holds only in-frame clones, not every one. The sample contains fewer than 120,000 clones, 81% of which appear only once. Sequencing was performed on peripheral blood, taken on day 0 of AZD1222 vaccination. These receptors all stem from an adult in good health.

This rearrangement joins TRBV5-4 to TRBJ1-4; 7 bases align to TRBD1. The V gene end was trimmed by 3 bases and the J gene end by 10 bases; junction bases not matched to a gene: 6. CDR3 length: 13 amino acids. The germline V gene has CDR1 SGHNT and CDR2 YYREEE (reference sequence). CDR3 protein: CASSSDYRGKLFF. The CDR3 coding sequence is TGTGCCAGCAGCTCGGACTACAGGGGAAAACTGTTTTTT.

This sequence joins TRBV28 and TRBJ2-7; D might be TRBD2 (5 bases). CDR1 MDHEN and CDR2 SYDVKM come from the germline V gene. The V gene lost 6 bases and the J gene lost 5 bases, with 8 bases spanning the gap. The CDR3 is 11 amino acids. The CDR3 reads CASRLRDEQYF. In nucleotides, the CDR3 is TGTGCCAGCAGATTGAGGGACGAGCAGTACTTC. The complete variable domain, with remaining parts taken from reference TRBV28 and TRBJ2-7, reads DVKVTQSSRYLVKRTGEKVFLECVQDMDHENMFWYRQDPGLGLRLIYFSYDVKMKEKGDIPEGYSVSREKKERFSLILESASTNQTSMYLCASRLRDEQYFGPGTRLTVT.

The J gene is TRBJ2-7, the V gene TRBV7-2; no clear D. CDR1 and CDR2 (germline): SGHTA, FQGNSA. The V gene lost 1 base and the J gene lost 9 bases, with 10 bases spanning the gap. The CDR3 is 12 residues long. CDR3 DNA sequence: TGTGCCAGCAGCTTAGGCTCCGTCGGGCAGTACTTC. Amino acid sequence: CASSLGSVGQYF.

The V call is TRBV7-2, the J call TRBJ2-1; 13 bases line up with TRBD2. Trimming cost V 5 bases and J 7 bases; bases outside gene matches: 8. Germline V lookup: CDR1 SGHTA, CDR2 FQGNSA. This CDR3 region has 16 residues. The CDR3: CASSTGGLAGINEQFF. The CDR3 DNA follows: TGTGCCAGCAGCACGGGGGGACTAGCGGGGATTAATGAGCAGTTCTTC. The complete variable domain, with remaining parts taken from reference TRBV7-2 and TRBJ2-1, reads GAGVSQSPSNKVTEKGKDVELRCDPISGHTALYWYRQSLGQGLEFLIYFQGNSAPDKSGLPSDRFSAERTGGSVSTLTIQRTQQEDSAVYLCASSTGGLAGINEQFFGPGTRLTVL.

The chain uses TRBV5-1 and TRBJ2-5; TRBD2 matches 11 bases. V lost 4 bases, J lost 1 base, and 6 bases stayed unmatched. The CDR3 has 16 residues. The germline CDR1 and CDR2 sequences are SGHRS and YFSETQ. The CDR3 spells CASSQGLAALQETQYF. In DNA, the CDR3 is TGCGCCAGCAGCCAGGGACTAGCGGCACTCCAAGAGACCCAGTACTTC.